The 25 T cell receptor beta chains in this list originate from one sample, sequenced in a study of blood T cell repertoires in COVID-19. TCRdb keeps only in-frame clones here, not all; method: immunoSEQ multiplex PCR. The profile shows roughly 160,000 clones, about 88% of them singletons. The sample was peripheral blood. Receptor source: a woman between 45 and 60 years old with COVID-19, enrolled during active disease.

This chain connects TRBV5-4 to TRBJ2-7, with D perhaps TRBD1 (5 bases). Germline assignment: CDR1 SGHNT and CDR2 YYREEE (reference sequence). The CDR3 has 12 residues. The ends were cut back, 5 bases at V and 3 bases at J, with 9 bases in the middle. Here the CDR3 DNA reads TGTGCCAGCAGGCTTGACAGCTACGAGCAGTACTTC. Protein: CASRLDSYEQYF.

The V gene is TRBV11-2, the J gene TRBJ2-5; D is perhaps TRBD1 (5 bases). CDR3 length: 13 amino acids. Trimming pared 1 base from V and 5 bases from J, leaving 8 bases between. Germline V CDR1 and CDR2: SGHAT, FQNNGV. Here the CDR3 reads CASSLGQLETQYF. In DNA, the CDR3 is TGTGCCAGCAGCTTAGGACAGCTGGAGACCCAGTACTTC.

The rearrangement links TRBV7-9 to TRBJ1-6; 7 bases are a match to TRBD1. V lost 1 base, J lost 10 bases, and 4 bases stayed unmatched. This CDR3 has 14 amino acids. Germline CDR1 SEHNR, CDR2 FQNEAQ (reference sequence). CDR3 protein: CASSLESGGSPLHF. Here the CDR3 DNA reads TGTGCCAGCAGCTTAGAGTCAGGGGGGTCACCCCTCCACTTT.

The genes are TRBV11-2 and TRBJ1-2, with TRBD1 as a possible D gene (6 bases). V was trimmed by 4 bases and J by 0 bases, leaving 12 bases between them. CDR1 is SGHAT and CDR2 is FQNNGV in the germline V gene. The CDR3 contains 15 residues. CDR3 coding DNA: TGTGCCAGCAGCTCACACAGGGAGCCTAACTATGGCTACACCTTC. Its protein is CASSSHREPNYGYTF.

The J gene is TRBJ2-2, the V gene TRBV4-2; 9 nucleotides agree with TRBD2. The CDR3 sequence is 18 residues long. With 1 base clipped from V and 4 bases from J, the junction kept 10 bases outside the gene matches. The germline CDR1 and CDR2 sequences are LGHNA and YNFKEQ. The CDR3 sequence is CASSQGPAGGPSTGELFF. CDR3 nucleotide sequence: TGTGCCAGCAGCCAAGGTCCTGCGGGGGGGCCTAGCACCGGGGAGCTGTTTTTT.

J is TRBJ1-1 and V is TRBV3-1 (or the pseudogene TRBV3-2), with D uncertain. Germline CDR1 is LGHDT and CDR2 is YNNKEL (reference sequence). V lost 1 base and J 0 bases, leaving 9 bases between the germline ends. The length of the CDR3 is 15 residues. CDR3 in amino acids: CASSQVGSLNTEAFF. CDR3 nucleotide sequence: TGTGCCAGCAGCCAAGTGGGCAGCCTGAACACTGAAGCTTTCTTT.

In its sample, this clone was seen a few times. The DNA of the CDR3 is TGCGCCAGCAGCCAAGACGGTTACTCTGGGGCCAACGTCCTGACTTTC. Its protein is CASSQDGYSGANVLTF. The chain carries TRBV4-1 and TRBJ2-6; D is unclear. Germline V gives CDR1 MGHRA, CDR2 YSYEKL. CDR3 length equals 16 residues. The V gene lost 0 bases and the J gene lost 0 bases, with 6 bases spanning the gap.

This clone was counted only a few times. The rearrangement links TRBV2 to TRBJ2-5; 11 nucleotides line up with TRBD2. The germline CDR1 and CDR2 sequences are SNHLY and FYNNEI. This CDR3 has 15 residues. V trimming: 6 bases; J trimming: 7 bases; junction bases outside the gene matches: 10. The chain's CDR3 is CASSQALTSGATQYF. The CDR3 nucleotides are TGTGCCAGCAGCCAAGCATTGACTAGCGGGGCGACCCAGTACTTC.

The V call is TRBV28, the J call TRBJ1-5; 7 nucleotides match TRBD1. The CDR3 is 18 residues long. In germline, CDR1 is MDHEN, CDR2 SYDVKM. With 3 bases clipped from V and 0 bases from J, the junction kept 11 bases outside the gene matches. The CDR3 nucleotides read TGTGCCAGCAGTTTCCCTTCTGACAGGGCTTTTAGCAATCAGCCCCAGCATTTT. It is translated as CASSFPSDRAFSNQPQHF.

V usage is TRBV28 and J usage is TRBJ2-7, with D unclear. Germline V lookup: CDR1 MDHEN, CDR2 SYDVKM. The CDR3 runs 12 residues. The ends were cut back, 9 bases at V and 2 bases at J, with 11 bases in the middle. CDR3 amino acids: CASTQVPYEQYF. CDR3 DNA: TGTGCCAGTACTCAGGTCCCCTACGAGCAGTACTTC.

The chain has TRBV10-3 and TRBJ2-7; 8 bases match TRBD1. V lost 2 bases to trimming and J lost 4 bases; unmatched junction nucleotides: 4. CDR1 and CDR2 from the germline V gene are ENHRY and SYGVKD. The CDR3 consists of 14 residues. The CDR3 here is CAISEQGAAYEQYF. The CDR3 coding sequence is TGTGCCATCAGTGAGCAGGGGGCGGCTTACGAGCAGTACTTC.

The rearrangement uses TRBV13 and TRBJ1-2; 8 bases match TRBD1. Trimming cost V 4 bases and J 0 bases; bases outside gene matches: 7. The germline CDR1 and CDR2 sequences are PRHDT and FYEKMQ (reference sequence). This CDR3 has 16 amino acids. Written as DNA, the CDR3 is TGTGCCAGCAGCTCATCAGGACAGGGAGCTAACTATGGCTACACCTTC. It yields the protein CASSSSGQGANYGYTF.

The chain joins TRBV21-1 to TRBJ1-2; the table assigns TRBD1, which was not confirmed against the DNA. TRBV21-1 is flagged as a pseudogene. This CDR3 contains 15 residues. The CDR3 spells CASSKDTGDNYGYTF. CDR3 nucleotide sequence: TGTGCCAGCAGCAAGGATACAGGAGACAACTATGGCTACACCTTC.

The CDR3 spells CASSLALEDNEQFF. The CDR3, as DNA: TGTGCCAGCAGTCTGGCGCTCGAGGACAATGAGCAGTTCTTC. This rearrangement joins TRBV5-6 to TRBJ2-1; D is uncertain. CDR1 and CDR2 (germline): SGHDT, YYEEEE. V dropped 5 bases and J dropped 5 bases, with 14 bases sitting between them. This CDR3 spans 14 amino acids.

The J gene is TRBJ2-7, the V gene TRBV10-3; 7 positions match TRBD1. V lost 6 bases, J lost 6 bases, and 8 bases stayed unmatched. CDR1 and CDR2 from the germline V gene are ENHRY and SYGVKD. This CDR3 is 13 amino acids long. CDR3 sequence (DNA): TGTGCCATCAGGATGACAGGGAACAGCGAGCAGTACTTC. It is translated as CAIRMTGNSEQYF.

The chain links TRBV6-4 to TRBJ1-5; D gene uncertain. Trimming took 3 bases from V and 0 from J, leaving 6 bases between them. The germline gives CDR1 MRHNA, CDR2 SNTAGT. This CDR3 spans 14 amino acids. CDR3 sequence (DNA): TGTGCCAGCAGTGAACATGATAGCAATCAGCCCCAGCATTTT. This encodes CASSEHDSNQPQHF.

V is TRBV3-1 (or the pseudogene TRBV3-2) and J is TRBJ2-1; maybe TRBD1 (6 bases). Trimming shortened V by 7 bases and J by 4 bases, and 11 bases separated the two germline ends. CDR1 LGHDT and CDR2 YNNKEL come from the germline V gene (reference sequence). This CDR3 is built from 13 residues. This chain's CDR3 is CASTNTGYNEQFF. As DNA, the CDR3 is TGTGCCAGCACCAACACAGGGTACAATGAGCAGTTCTTC.

This chain joins TRBV20-1 and TRBJ2-3; the D is unclear. Per germline, CDR1 DFQATT and CDR2 SNEGSKA (reference sequence). The CDR3 covers 11 residues. Trimming cost V 6 bases and J 2 bases, with 6 bases left between them. The CDR3 DNA reads TGCAGTGCCCTAACCACAGATACGCAGTATTTT. The encoded protein is CSALTTDTQYF.

The rearrangement joins TRBV30 to TRBJ2-7; a weak D match, TRBD1 (6 bases). The V and J ends lost 5 bases and 0 bases respectively, with 14 bases between them. This CDR3 has 14 residues. CDR1 and CDR2 (germline): GTSNPN, SVGIG (reference sequence). CDR3 nucleotide sequence: TGTGCCTGGCTGGGACAACAGAGCTCCTACGAGCAGTACTTC. Its translation: CAWLGQQSSYEQYF. The entire variable domain, with the rest obtained from reference TRBV30 and TRBJ2-7, is as follows: SQTIHQWPATLVQPVGSPLSLECTVEGTSNPNLYWYRQAAGRGLQLLFYSVGIGQISSEVPQNLSASRPQDRQFILSSKKLLLSDSGFYLCAWLGQQSSYEQYFGPGTRLTVT.

The V and J genes are TRBV30 and TRBJ2-1, with D tentatively TRBD2 (6 bases). In germline, CDR1 is GTSNPN, CDR2 SVGIG (reference sequence). The CDR3 loop spans 13 amino acids. Trimming removed 4 bases at V and 7 bases at J, with 14 bases between. The CDR3 here is CAWTSGGRNEQFF. CDR3 coding DNA: TGTGCCTGGACCTCCGGAGGGAGGAATGAGCAGTTCTTC.

The chain is built from TRBV2 and TRBJ2-1; no clear D gene. From germline, CDR1 is SNHLY and CDR2 FYNNEI. This CDR3 region has 11 residues. V lost 2 bases, J lost 8 bases, and 4 bases lay in between. The CDR3 sequence: CASSEFDEQFF. The CDR3 DNA reads as TGTGCCAGCAGTGAATTCGATGAGCAGTTCTTC.

The chain recombines TRBV4-1 with TRBJ1-6; possibly TRBD1 for D (5 bases). From germline, CDR1 is MGHRA and CDR2 YSYEKL. The CDR3 extends over 15 amino acids. V was clipped by 2 bases and J by 10 bases, with 15 bases between them. The CDR3 DNA reads TGCGCCAGCAGCCAACCAGGTGGAGGGGAATCACCCCTCCACTTT. As protein: CASSQPGGGESPLHF.

V usage is TRBV5-1 and J usage is TRBJ2-7; 9 positions agree with TRBD1. The CDR3 contains 13 residues. J was trimmed by 4 bases and V by 4 bases; bases with no gene match: 3. The germline V gene has CDR1 SGHRS and CDR2 YFSETQ. CDR3 in DNA: TGCGCCAGCAGCATGGGACAGGGTTACGAGCAGTACTTC. Its protein product is CASSMGQGYEQYF.

The chain carries TRBV27 and TRBJ1-1; no firm D call. The CDR3 covers 15 residues. Germline values: CDR1 MNHEY, CDR2 SMNVEV (reference sequence). Trimming stripped 2 bases from V and 4 bases from J, with 14 bases between. For the CDR3, the DNA is TGTGCCAGCAGTTTAAATTCGGGTCGGGGCACTGAAGCTTTCTTT. This gives the protein CASSLNSGRGTEAFF.

V and J are TRBV29-1 and TRBJ2-7; 13 nucleotides align to TRBD2. Germline V gene sequence: CDR1 SQVTM, CDR2 ANQGSEA. The CDR3 has 14 residues. V trimming: 3 bases; J trimming: 4 bases; junction bases outside the gene matches: 3. The CDR3 is CSVDGLAGEYEQYF. CDR3 in DNA: TGCAGCGTTGACGGACTAGCGGGGGAGTACGAGCAGTACTTC.